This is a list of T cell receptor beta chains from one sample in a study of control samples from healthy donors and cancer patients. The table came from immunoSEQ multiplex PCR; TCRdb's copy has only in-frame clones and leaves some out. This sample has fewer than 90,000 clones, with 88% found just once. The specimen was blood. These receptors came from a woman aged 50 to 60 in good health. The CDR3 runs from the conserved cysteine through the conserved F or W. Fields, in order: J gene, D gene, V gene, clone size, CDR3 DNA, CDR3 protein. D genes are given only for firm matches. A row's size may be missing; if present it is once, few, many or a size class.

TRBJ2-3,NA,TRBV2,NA,TGTGCCAGCAGTGAAGGGACAGCTAGCACAGATACGCAGTATTTT,CASSEGTASTDTQYF
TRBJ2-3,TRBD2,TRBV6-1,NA,TGTGCCAGCAGTGAAGTTAGCGGGGGGGCTAGCACAGATACGCAGTATTTT,CASSEVSGGASTDTQYF
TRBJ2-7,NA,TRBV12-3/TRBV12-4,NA,TGTGCCAGCAGTAGGGCCAGCTCCTACGAGCAGTACTTC,CASSRASSYEQYF
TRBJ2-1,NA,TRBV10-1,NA,TGCGCCACCAATAAGAGGGGACCTTCCTACAATGAGCAGTTCTTC,CATNKRGPSYNEQFF
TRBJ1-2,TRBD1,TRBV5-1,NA,TGCGCCAGCAGCTTGATCGCAGGGGGCGGTGGCTACACCTTC,CASSLIAGGGGYTF
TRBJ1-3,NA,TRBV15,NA,TGTGCCACCAGCAGACCGGGACGACACTCTGGAAACACCATATATTTT,CATSRPGRHSGNTIYF
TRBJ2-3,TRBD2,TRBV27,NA,TGTGCCAGCAGTATGCTAGCGGGGGGGCCCGCAGATACGCAGTATTTT,CASSMLAGGPADTQYF
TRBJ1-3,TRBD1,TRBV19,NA,TGTGCCAGTAGTATGCCCCGACAGGGCTTCGCTGGAAACACCATATATTTT,CASSMPRQGFAGNTIYF
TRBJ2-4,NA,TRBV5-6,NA,TGTGCCAGCAGCCAGGTGGGGGGTCGGACCAAAAACATTCAGTACTTC,CASSQVGGRTKNIQYF
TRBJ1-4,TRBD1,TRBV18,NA,TGTGCCAGCTCACCACCCGGACAGGGGGGCGAAAAACTGTTTTTT,CASSPPGQGGEKLFF
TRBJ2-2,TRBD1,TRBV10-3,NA,TGTGCCATCAGTCCGACAGGGGGCTCGAACACCGGGGAGCTGTTTTTT,CAISPTGGSNTGELFF
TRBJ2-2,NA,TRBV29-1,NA,TGCAGCGTTGAAGCTGCTAACACCGGGGAGCTGTTTTTT,CSVEAANTGELFF
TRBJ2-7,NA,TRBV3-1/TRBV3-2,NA,TGTGCCAGCAGCCGCTCGTCGGTCGGCGAGCAGTACTTC,CASSRSSVGEQYF
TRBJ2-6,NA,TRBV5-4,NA,TGTGCCAGCAGCAGAAAACTCTCCGGGGCCAACGTCCTGACTTTC,CASSRKLSGANVLTF
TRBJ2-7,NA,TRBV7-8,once,TGTGCCAGCAGCTTAGGCCCCAGGAGGGCATCCTACGAGCAGTACTTC,CASSLGPRRASYEQYF
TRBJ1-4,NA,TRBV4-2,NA,TGTGCCAGCAGCCAAGATAGACAGGACGGGGAAAAACTGTTTTTT,CASSQDRQDGEKLFF
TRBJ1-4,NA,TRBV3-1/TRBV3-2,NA,TGTGCCAGCAGCCAAGAGTCCCCATACGGGGGTCTTAATGAAAAACTGTTTTTT,CASSQESPYGGLNEKLFF
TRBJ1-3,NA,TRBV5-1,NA,TGCGCCAGCAGCTTGGGGGGAAACACCATATATTTT,CASSLGGNTIYF
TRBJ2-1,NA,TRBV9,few,TGTGCCAGCAGCGCCGTAGATTACTCCTACAATGAGCAGTTCTTC,CASSAVDYSYNEQFF
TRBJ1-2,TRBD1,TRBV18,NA,TGTGCCAGCTCAACTGGGGCTGGAGGTCGAAAGGAGGGGGCTATCTATGGCTACACCTTC,CASSTGAGGRKEGAIYGYTF
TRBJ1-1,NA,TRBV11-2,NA,TGTGCCAGCAGCTACGGGACGACAGTTGGAATGAACACTGAAGCTTTCTTT,CASSYGTTVGMNTEAFF
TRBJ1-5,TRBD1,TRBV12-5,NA,TGTGCTACCTCCGACAGGGGCGGGAATCAGCCCCAGCATTTT,CATSDRGGNQPQHF
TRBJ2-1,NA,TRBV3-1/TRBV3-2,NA,TGTGCCAGCAGCCAAAGGGGGGGGAATGAGCAGTTCTTC,CASSQRGGNEQFF
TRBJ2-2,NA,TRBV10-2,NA,TGCGCCAGCGGCGATCGCTCGAACACCGGGGAGCTGTTTTTT,CASGDRSNTGELFF
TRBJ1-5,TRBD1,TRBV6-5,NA,TGTGCCAGCAGGAGACAGGGGTGGAATCAGCCCCAGCATTTT,CASRRQGWNQPQHF
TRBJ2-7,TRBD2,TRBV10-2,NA,TGCGCCAGCAGTCCCGTAGCGGGGGGGCTTGAGCAGTACTTC,CASSPVAGGLEQYF
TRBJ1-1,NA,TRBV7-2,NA,TGTGCCAGCAGCTTTACAGCGAACACTGAAGCTTTCTTT,CASSFTANTEAFF
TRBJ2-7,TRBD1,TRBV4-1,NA,TGCGCCAGCAGCCAAGAGGGACAGCCACCCTACGAGCAGTACTTC,CASSQEGQPPYEQYF
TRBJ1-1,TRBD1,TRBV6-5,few,TGTGCCAGCCTCCGCTTCGGGACAGACACTGAAGCTTTCTTT,CASLRFGTDTEAFF
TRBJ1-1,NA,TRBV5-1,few,TGCGCCAGCAGCTTGGGGTTTCAGATGAACACTGAAGCTTTCTTT,CASSLGFQMNTEAFF
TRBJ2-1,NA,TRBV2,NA,TGTGCCAGCAGCCTTTTAAGGGGCTCTCCCGACAATGAGCAGTTCTTC,CASSLLRGSPDNEQFF
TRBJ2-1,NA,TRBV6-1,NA,TGTGCCAGCAGTGACCAAGAATACAATGAGCAGTTCTTC,CASSDQEYNEQFF
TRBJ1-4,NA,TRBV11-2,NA,TGTGCCAGCAGCTTAGATGATGAAAAACTGTTTTTT,CASSLDDEKLFF
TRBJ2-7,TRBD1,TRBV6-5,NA,TGTGCCAGCAGTAGGGACAGGAGCTCCTACGAGCAGTACTTC,CASSRDRSSYEQYF
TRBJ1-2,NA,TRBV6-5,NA,TGTGCCAGCAGTTACTCAGGTCGTAACTATGGCTACACCTTC,CASSYSGRNYGYTF
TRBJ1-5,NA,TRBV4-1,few,TGCGCCAGCAGCCAAGGCTGGCAGGGCAATCAGCCCCAGCATTTT,CASSQGWQGNQPQHF
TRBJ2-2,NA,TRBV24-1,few,TGTGCCACCAGTGATTTTAAGACCGGGGAGCTGTTTTTT,CATSDFKTGELFF
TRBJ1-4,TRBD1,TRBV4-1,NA,TGCGCCAGCAGCCAACGACTTAGACAGGGGGCTAATTCCCTTGCAACTAATGAAAAACTGTTTTTT,CASSQRLRQGANSLATNEKLFF
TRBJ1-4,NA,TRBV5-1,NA,TGCGCCAGCAGCTTGACGTCGGGTGAAAAACTGTTTTTT,CASSLTSGEKLFF
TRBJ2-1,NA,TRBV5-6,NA,TGTGCCAGCATAGGGGTAACTGGGTACAATGAGCAGTTCTTC,CASIGVTGYNEQFF
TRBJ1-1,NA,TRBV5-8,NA,TGTGCCAGCAGCTTACCGCCGGTTCCTGAAGCTTTCTTT,CASSLPPVPEAFF
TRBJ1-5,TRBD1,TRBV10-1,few,TGCGCCAGGACAGGGGGTCAGCCCCAGCATTTT,CARTGGQPQHF
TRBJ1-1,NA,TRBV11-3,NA,TGTGCCAGCAGCTTGGCGGGTAACACTGAAGCTTTCTTT,CASSLAGNTEAFF
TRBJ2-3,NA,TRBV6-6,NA,TGTGCCACGGGGCGGGATACGCAGTATTTT,CATGRDTQYF
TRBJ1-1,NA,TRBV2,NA,TGTGCCATAATAGGGATTTCTGAAGCTTTCTTT,CAIIGISEAFF
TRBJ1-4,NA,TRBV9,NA,TGTGCCAGCAGCGTAGGGACGACTCTAAATGAAAAACTGTTTTTT,CASSVGTTLNEKLFF
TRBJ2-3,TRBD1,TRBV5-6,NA,TGTGCCAGCAGCTGGACAGGGATTGGAGATACGCAGTATTTT,CASSWTGIGDTQYF
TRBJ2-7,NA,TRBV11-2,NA,TGTGCCAGCAGCTTATTACAGGCCTACGAGCAGTACTTC,CASSLLQAYEQYF
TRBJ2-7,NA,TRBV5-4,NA,TGTGCCAGCGGCCCTGGGACCTCTCGGAGCTACGAGCAGTACTTC,CASGPGTSRSYEQYF
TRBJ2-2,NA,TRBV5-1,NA,TGCGCCAGCAGCTCGACAGGTATAACCGGGGAGCTGTTTTTT,CASSSTGITGELFF
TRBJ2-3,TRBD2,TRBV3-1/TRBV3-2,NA,TGTGCCAGCAGCCAGGGGGCGGGGGGACCTAGCACAGATACGCAGTATTTT,CASSQGAGGPSTDTQYF
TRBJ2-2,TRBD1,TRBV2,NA,TGTGCCAGCGGGGGGCCAGCAGGGGGCTACACCGGGGAGCTGTTTTTT,CASGGPAGGYTGELFF
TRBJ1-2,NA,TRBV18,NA,TGTGCCAGCTCACGAGGGAGCGGCTACACCTTC,CASSRGSGYTF
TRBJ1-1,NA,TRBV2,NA,TGTGCCAGCAGGGGAGACCTTGACACTGAAGCTTTCTTT,CASRGDLDTEAFF
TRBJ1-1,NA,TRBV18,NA,TGTGCCAGCTCACCTAACAGGGAGAGAACTGAAGCTTTCTTT,CASSPNRERTEAFF
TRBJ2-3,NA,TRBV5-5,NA,TGTGCCAGCTTCACAGGGTGGACAGATACGCAGTATTTT,CASFTGWTDTQYF
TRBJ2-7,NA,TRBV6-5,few,TGTGCCAGCAGTTATCGTAGAGGCGCCTACGAGCAGTACTTC,CASSYRRGAYEQYF
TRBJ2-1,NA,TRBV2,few,TGTGCCAGCAGTGATCAGGGGTACAATGAGCAGTTCTTC,CASSDQGYNEQFF
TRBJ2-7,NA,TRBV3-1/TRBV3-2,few,TGTGCCAGCAGCCTAGGAGGGGGCCGGGGCGAGCAGTACTTC,CASSLGGGRGEQYF